A single sample gave rise to the 28 T cell receptor beta chains below, sequenced in a study of T cell changes during pregnancy in multiple sclerosis. The method was immunoSEQ multiplex PCR; TCRdb's version includes in-frame clones alone and lacks a portion of them. This sample has over 60,000 clones; approximately 90% occur once, and the top ten carry about 2.5%. This material consisted of peripheral blood, taken in the first trimester of pregnancy. These receptors were obtained from a female donor with multiple sclerosis, enrolled in a pregnancy study.

This rearrangement joins TRBV19 to TRBJ2-2; 7 bases line up with TRBD2. The ends lost 2 bases at V and 4 bases at J; junction bases unmatched: 7. The CDR3 loop spans 16 amino acids. CDR1 and CDR2 from the germline V gene are LNHDA and SQIVND (reference sequence). The CDR3 region has the DNA TGTGCCAGTAGTATAAAGGCGGGAGCGCTCACCGGGGAGCTGTTTTTT. It encodes CASSIKAGALTGELFF.

The rearrangement joins TRBV7-9 to TRBJ2-3; D unresolved. The CDR3 spans 13 residues. Trimming stripped 5 bases from V and 3 bases from J, with 9 bases between. Germline V gene data show CDR1 as SEHNR and CDR2 as FQNEAQ (reference sequence). Here the CDR3 DNA reads TGTGCCAGCAGCACCAAGGAGACAGATACGCAGTATTTT. The encoded protein is CASSTKETDTQYF.

The chain is built from TRBV10-3 and TRBJ2-5; no clear D. The V end was cut by 2 bases, the J end by 7 bases, with 8 bases between. The CDR3 length is 12 residues. Germline CDR1 and CDR2: ENHRY and SYGVKD. CDR3 in DNA: TGTGCCATCAGTGAGGTAACTTCGACCCAGTACTTC. Residues: CAISEVTSTQYF.

In DNA, the CDR3 is TGTGCCAGTCATGGGCAGGGAAATCAGCCCCAGCATTTT. This gives the protein CASHGQGNQPQHF. V usage is TRBV19 and J usage is TRBJ1-5; possible D gene TRBD1, 5 bases. Germline assignment: CDR1 LNHDA and CDR2 SQIVND (reference sequence). The V and J ends lost 8 bases and 4 bases respectively, with 12 bases between them. This CDR3 is 13 amino acids long.

The V gene is TRBV5-8, the J gene TRBJ2-1, with 12 bases matching TRBD2. CDR3 length equals 16 residues. Germline CDR1 reads SGHTS; CDR2 reads YDEGEE. The V segment lost 3 bases and the J segment 8 bases; nucleotides outside the gene matches: 9. The CDR3 nucleotides are TGTGCCAGCAGCTACGGGACTAGCGGGTTTTTGGATGAGCAGTTCTTC. Translation gives CASSYGTSGFLDEQFF.

V is TRBV21-1 and J is TRBJ1-1. TRBV21-1 is a known pseudogene. This CDR3 spans 17 amino acids. The CDR3 spells CASSKEEARRKRSEAFF. The DNA of the CDR3 is TGTGCCAGCAGCAAAGAAGAGGCTAGGCGGAAAAGATCTGAAGCTTTCTTT.

The rearrangement joins TRBV7-8 to TRBJ1-4; D is uncertain. V was cut by 1 base and J by 10 bases, with 19 bases left in between. This CDR3 has 16 residues. Germline V gene data show CDR1 as SGHVS and CDR2 as FQNEAQ. The CDR3 reads CASSLVSSTAEGKLFF. In nucleotides, the CDR3 is TGTGCCAGCAGCTTAGTCTCCTCGACGGCGGAAGGAAAACTGTTTTTT.

The chain links TRBV7-3 to TRBJ1-1; D possibly corresponds to TRBD1 (5 bases). The CDR3 loop spans 15 amino acids. Looked up from germline, CDR1 is SGHTA and CDR2 is FQGTGA. Trimming removed 4 bases from V and 4 bases from J, with 16 bases in between. In nucleotides, the CDR3 is TGTGCCAGCAGCTCCCGGGGCGGGGGGTCCACTGAAGCTTTCTTT. This gives the protein CASSSRGGGSTEAFF.

This chain connects TRBV6-5 to TRBJ1-5, with D unresolved. There are 15 residues in the CDR3. With 4 bases removed from V and 1 base from J, the gap between germline ends came to 11 bases. Germline V gene data show CDR1 as MNHEY and CDR2 as SVGAGI. The chain's CDR3 is CASSSPVRSNQPQHF. Here the CDR3 DNA reads TGTGCCAGCAGTTCCCCTGTGCGGAGCAATCAGCCCCAGCATTTT.

This chain links TRBV30 with TRBJ2-7, with 7 bases matching TRBD1. The germline gives CDR1 GTSNPN, CDR2 SVGIG (reference sequence). The V segment lost 8 bases and the J segment 0 bases; nucleotides outside the gene matches: 4. This CDR3 region has 12 residues. CDR3 sequence: CAARDSSYEQYF. DNA of the CDR3: TGTGCCGCCCGGGACAGCTCCTACGAGCAGTACTTC.

The V call is TRBV25-1, the J call TRBJ2-2; D is undetermined. From germline, CDR1 is MGHDK and CDR2 SYGVNS. The CDR3 extends over 15 amino acids. The germline V and J ends were trimmed by 4 bases and 3 bases, with 12 bases remaining between them. CDR3 sequence: CASSGLNTYTGELFF. The CDR3 DNA reads as TGTGCCAGCAGTGGGCTGAACACATACACCGGGGAGCTGTTTTTT.

J is TRBJ1-1 and V is TRBV5-1; TRBD1 might be the D (6 bases). In germline, CDR1 is SGHRS, CDR2 YFSETQ. The CDR3 length is 14 residues. V was cut by 4 bases and J by 1 base, with 11 bases left in between. CDR3 sequence (DNA): TGCGCCAGCAGCCCTACAGGGCCGAACACTGAAGCTTTCTTT. Its translation: CASSPTGPNTEAFF.

A few counts support this clone. This rearrangement joins TRBV30 to TRBJ1-1; 8 nucleotides agree with TRBD1. The V and J ends lost 4 bases and 10 bases, in that order; junction bases with no gene match: 11. The length of the CDR3 is 13 residues. From germline, CDR1 is GTSNPN and CDR2 SVGIG (reference sequence). The CDR3 loop reads CAWNRKNRGAAFF. CDR3 bases: TGTGCCTGGAATCGAAAAAACAGGGGGGCAGCTTTCTTT. Filled out from reference TRBV30 and TRBJ1-1, the complete variable domain reads SQTIHQWPATLVQPVGSPLSLECTVEGTSNPNLYWYRQAAGRGLQLLFYSVGIGQISSEVPQNLSASRPQDRQFILSSKKLLLSDSGFYLCAWNRKNRGAAFFGQGTRLTVV.

The V and J genes are TRBV27 and TRBJ1-6; 11 nucleotides line up with TRBD1. Germline CDR1 reads MNHEY; CDR2 reads SMNVEV (reference sequence). The CDR3 totals 14 residues. V lost 4 bases, J lost 9 bases, and 2 bases stayed unmatched. This CDR3 reads CASSSGTGGSPLHF. The CDR3 DNA reads as TGTGCCAGCAGTTCGGGGACAGGGGGTTCACCCCTCCACTTT.

The chain links TRBV5-1 to TRBJ2-7; 10 bases line up with TRBD2. Germline trimming cut 0 bases from V and 3 bases from J; bases unmatched to any gene: 3. Germline V gene sequence: CDR1 SGHRS, CDR2 YFSETQ. This CDR3 has 15 residues. Written as DNA, the CDR3 is TGCGCCAGCAGCTTGGAAGGACTAGCGGACTACGAGCAGTACTTC. It is translated as CASSLEGLADYEQYF.

V usage is TRBV9 and J usage is TRBJ1-5, with TRBD1 as a possible D gene (5 bases). The CDR3 consists of 15 residues. V was clipped by 2 bases and J by 3 bases, with 12 bases between them. Germline V gene lookup returns CDR1 SGDLS and CDR2 YYNGEE. DNA of the CDR3: TGTGCCAGCAGCGTGGGACTTTCCTCCAATCAGCCCCAGCATTTT. As protein: CASSVGLSSNQPQHF.

This clone came up once. The chain joins TRBV6-6 to TRBJ2-2, with 13 nucleotides matching TRBD2. V lost 6 bases to trimming and J lost 7 bases; unmatched junction nucleotides: 5. This CDR3 is 15 amino acids long. Per the germline V gene, CDR1 is MNHNY and CDR2 is SVGAGI (reference sequence). The CDR3 region has the DNA TGTGCCAGCAGAGGGACTAGCGGGACGGTCGGGGAGCTGTTTTTT. It is translated as CASRGTSGTVGELFF.

V and J are TRBV6-4 and TRBJ1-1; TRBD1 aligns across 12 bases. After removal of 4 bases from V and 6 bases from J, the junction contained 6 bases not matched to a gene. CDR3 length: 15 amino acids. CDR1 is MRHNA and CDR2 is SNTAGT in the germline V gene. The CDR3 DNA sequence: TGTGCCAGCAGTGTGGGACAGGGGGCTTTAGCTGAAGCTTTCTTT. Amino acids: CASSVGQGALAEAFF.

The chain links TRBV5-6 to TRBJ2-7; 7 nucleotides line up with TRBD1. After removal of 4 bases from V and 2 bases from J, the junction contained 15 bases not matched to a gene. The CDR3 totals 17 residues. Germline V gene data show CDR1 as SGHDT and CDR2 as YYEEEE. In DNA, the CDR3 is TGTGCCAGCAGCCAACGACCTAGGGGGCTAGTACCCTACGAGCAGTACTTC. Translation: CASSQRPRGLVPYEQYF.

This chain joins TRBV5-1 and TRBJ2-1; 7 bases map to TRBD1. V gave up 2 bases and J gave up 0 bases; unmatched junction bases: 5. Germline V gene data show CDR1 as SGHRS and CDR2 as YFSETQ. The CDR3 totals 16 residues. For the CDR3, the DNA is TGCGCCAGCAGCTTTCCGGACAGGAGCTCCTACAATGAGCAGTTCTTC. It specifies CASSFPDRSSYNEQFF.

The chain couples TRBV18 to TRBJ1-6, with D hard to call. CDR3 size: 17 residues. Germline CDR1 reads KGHSH; CDR2 reads LQKENI. Trimming left V 2 bases short and J 6 bases short, with 17 bases between. The CDR3 sequence is CASSPIEGHILNSPLHF. Here the CDR3 DNA reads TGTGCCAGCTCACCAATAGAGGGTCATATCCTTAATTCACCCCTCCACTTT. The full variable domain, completed using reference TRBV18 and TRBJ1-6, is NAGVMQNPRHLVRRRGQEARLRCSPMKGHSHVYWYRQLPEEGLKFMVYLQKENIIDESGMPKERFSAEFPKEGPSILRIQQVVRGDSAAYFCASSPIEGHILNSPLHFGNGTRLTVT.

This clone was observed once. J is TRBJ2-7 and V is TRBV5-6, with TRBD1 matching 9 bases. The length of the CDR3 is 13 residues. Germline V gene data show CDR1 as SGHDT and CDR2 as YYEEEE. Unmatched junction bases numbered 4, after V lost 3 bases and J lost 6 bases. The CDR3 coding sequence is TGTGCCAGCAGCTCCGACAGGGGGTTCGAGCAGTACTTC. It codes for CASSSDRGFEQYF.

V and J are TRBV6-5 and TRBJ1-3, with TRBD1 matching over 7 bases. The CDR3 runs 15 residues. V dropped 2 bases and J dropped 2; count of bases not matched to a gene: 3. Germline values: CDR1 MNHEY, CDR2 SVGAGI. Here the CDR3 reads CASSYRQGTGNTIYF. The DNA of the CDR3 is TGTGCCAGCAGTTACCGACAGGGCACTGGAAACACCATATATTTT.

The J gene is TRBJ1-4, the V gene TRBV28; D gene unclear. The V end was cut by 6 bases, the J end by 1 base, with 15 bases between. The CDR3 spans 16 residues. Germline CDR1 is MDHEN and CDR2 is SYDVKM. As DNA, the CDR3 is TGTGCCAGCAGCCTGACCTTACTAAGAACTAATGAAAAACTGTTTTTT. This codes for CASSLTLLRTNEKLFF.

There are a few counts of this clone. The chain joins TRBV5-8 to TRBJ2-7; 9 bases fit TRBD1. The CDR3 runs 13 residues. The germline gives CDR1 SGHTS, CDR2 YDEGEE. J gave up 5 bases and V 2 bases, and 2 bases lay outside the gene matches. CDR3 in DNA: TGTGCCAGCAGCTTAACAGGGGGCGACGAGCAGTACTTC. Amino acid sequence: CASSLTGGDEQYF.

This chain joins TRBV19 and TRBJ2-3; TRBD2 matches 8 bases. The CDR3 runs to 14 residues. Trimming at V came to 5 bases and at J to 7 bases, leaving 8 bases not matched to a gene. From germline, CDR1 is LNHDA and CDR2 SQIVND (reference sequence). The CDR3 DNA sequence: TGTGCCAGTAGTTTTGCGGGGGGATTTAATACGCAGTATTTT. It is translated as CASSFAGGFNTQYF.

This chain links TRBV27 with TRBJ2-7; 7 nucleotides align to TRBD2. CDR3 length: 14 residues. V was clipped by 7 bases and J by 5 bases; unmatched bases: 11. Germline V lookup: CDR1 MNHEY, CDR2 SMNVEV (reference sequence). CDR3 region: CASKTSTPLNEQYF. The CDR3 DNA sequence: TGTGCCAGCAAGACTAGCACGCCGCTAAACGAGCAGTACTTC.

The V gene is TRBV11-3, the J gene TRBJ2-7; 8 bases match TRBD2. After removal of 3 bases from V and 0 bases from J, the junction contained 4 bases not matched to a gene. Per the germline V gene, CDR1 is SGHNT and CDR2 is YENEEA. The CDR3 has 15 residues. This chain's CDR3 is CASSFSGDPSYEQYF. The CDR3 DNA reads TGTGCCAGCAGCTTTAGCGGGGATCCCTCCTACGAGCAGTACTTC.